The rows below give T cell receptor beta chains drawn from one sample of a study of blood T cell repertoires in COVID-19. The data were produced by immunoSEQ multiplex PCR, yet TCRdb's version contains in-frame clones alone and is incomplete. The table lists roughly 200,000 clones, approximately 85% of them singletons, with 6.5% to 10% in the top ten. Specimen: peripheral blood. These receptors all come from a woman aged 60-70 years with acute or convalescent COVID-19. Both conserved end residues are part of each CDR3. The D gene is left open where the match is weak. Expanded clones are given a class, and other clones once, few, many or no size at all.

J gene | clone size | D gene | V gene | CDR3 protein | CDR3 DNA
TRBJ1-1 | - | - | TRBV11-2 | CASSLGFRAFF | TGTGCCAGCAGCTTAGGGTTTAGAGCTTTCTTT
TRBJ2-1 | - | TRBD1 | TRBV14 | CASSEDRGLEQFF | TGTGCCAGCAGCGAAGACAGGGGGCTTGAGCAGTTCTTC
TRBJ1-6 | - | - | TRBV18 | CASSPGHRNNSPLHF | TGTGCCAGCTCACCGGGTCACAGGAACAATTCACCCCTCCACTTT
TRBJ2-1 | - | TRBD1 | TRBV7-8 | CASSAQGNEQFF | TGTGCCAGCAGCGCACAGGGGAATGAGCAGTTCTTC
TRBJ2-1 | once | - | TRBV9 | CASSVGGGRFIYNEQFF | TGTGCCAGCAGCGTAGGAGGGGGTCGGTTTATCTACAATGAGCAGTTCTTC
TRBJ1-6 | - | - | TRBV19 | CASSIQNNSPLHF | TGTGCCAGTAGTATTCAGAATAATTCACCCCTCCACTTT
TRBJ2-1 | - | TRBD2 | TRBV5-1 | CASSFTSGSSYNEQFF | TGCGCCAGCAGCTTCACTAGCGGGAGCTCCTACAATGAGCAGTTCTTC
TRBJ1-2 | - | - | TRBV18 | CASSLSGVLYGYTF | TGTGCCAGCTCACTATCCGGGGTACTCTATGGCTACACCTTC
TRBJ2-2 | - | - | TRBV11-1 | CASSLTGFTGELFF | TGTGCCAGCAGCTTAACGGGGTTCACCGGGGAGCTGTTTTTT
TRBJ1-5 | - | - | TRBV28 | CASSRGLPNQPQHF | TGTGCCAGCAGTAGGGGTCTTCCCAATCAGCCCCAGCATTTT
TRBJ1-2 | - | - | TRBV6-6 | CASIGFEDGYTF | TGTGCCAGCATTGGTTTTGAGGATGGCTACACCTTC
TRBJ1-6 | - | TRBD1 | TRBV30 | CASGQVNLDSPLHF | TGTGCCTCGGGACAGGTCAATTTGGATTCACCCCTCCACTTT
TRBJ2-7 | - | - | TRBV2 | CASSVFYEQYF | TGTGCCAGCAGTGTCTTCTACGAGCAGTACTTC
TRBJ1-3 | - | TRBD1 | TRBV4-1 | CASSQDGTAGNTIYF | TGCGCCAGCAGCCAAGACGGGACAGCTGGAAACACCATATATTTT
TRBJ2-5 | - | TRBD2 | TRBV7-9 | CASSLASIAGDAETQYF | TGTGCCAGCAGCTTAGCGTCTATAGCGGGGGATGCAGAGACCCAGTACTTC
TRBJ1-5 | - | - | TRBV3-1/TRBV3-2 | CASSQGTAHSNQPQHF | TGTGCCAGCAGCCAAGGAACAGCACATAGCAATCAGCCCCAGCATTTT
TRBJ2-5 | - | TRBD1 | TRBV15 | CATSRGPTGGIETQYF | TGTGCCACCAGCAGAGGACCGACAGGGGGAATAGAGACCCAGTACTTC
TRBJ2-3 | once | - | TRBV7-9 | CASSLEGYPDTQYF | TGTGCCAGCAGCTTAGAGGGGTATCCAGATACGCAGTATTTT
TRBJ2-1 | - | TRBD2 | TRBV5-1 | CASNPRGVEMDEQFF | TGCGCCAGTAACCCTCGGGGGGTTGAGATGGATGAGCAGTTCTTC
TRBJ2-1 | - | TRBD2 | TRBV7-3 | CASSSSGSTGNEQFF | TGTGCCAGCAGCTCTAGCGGGAGTACAGGGAATGAGCAGTTCTTC
TRBJ1-5 | few | - | TRBV3-1/TRBV3-2 | CASSHRLQPQHF | TGTGCCAGCAGCCACCGTTTACAGCCCCAGCATTTT
TRBJ2-3 | - | TRBD2 | TRBV7-9 | CASSNIAGVTDTQYF | TGTGCCAGCAGCAACATAGCGGGAGTTACAGATACGCAGTATTTT
TRBJ1-2 | - | - | TRBV6-1 | CASSEGHRGYTF | TGTGCCAGCAGTGAAGGGCACCGAGGCTACACCTTC
TRBJ2-1 | - | TRBD2 | TRBV10-2 | CATSKLGLAGSNEQFF | TGCGCCACCAGTAAATTGGGACTAGCGGGTAGCAATGAGCAGTTCTTC
TRBJ1-5 | - | TRBD1 | TRBV14 | CASSQGTLGTGFYQPQHF | TGTGCCAGCAGCCAAGGCACTCTAGGGACAGGGTTCTATCAGCCCCAGCATTTT